The 21 T cell receptor beta chains in this list originate from one sample, sequenced in a study of cytomegalovirus exposure and HLA in healthy donors. Primers included in the PCR were 60 Vbeta and 13 Jbeta primers. The repertoire was sequenced with immunoSEQ multiplex PCR; TCRdb's copy has only in-frame clones and lacks some. The table has some 190,000 clones, around 80% seen once. Sequencing used PBMCs. These receptor sequences come from a man aged 40-49 years in good health and CMV-seropositive.

For the CDR3, the DNA is TGTGCCAGCAGCTCCGGGACTAGCGCCACGAATACGCAGTATTTT. This sequence encodes CASSSGTSATNTQYF. The rearrangement uses TRBV5-4 and TRBJ2-3; 10 nucleotides agree with TRBD2. Germline V gives CDR1 SGHNT, CDR2 YYREEE (reference sequence). With 3 bases clipped from V and 7 bases from J, the junction kept 8 bases outside the gene matches. CDR3 length: 15 amino acids.

The chain links TRBV19 to TRBJ2-2; D gene uncertain. The V end was cut by 4 bases, the J end by 4 bases, with 7 bases between. Germline V lookup: CDR1 LNHDA, CDR2 SQIVND (reference sequence). The CDR3 length is 13 residues. This CDR3 reads CASSTGPTGELFF. CDR3 DNA sequence: TGTGCCAGTAGTACCGGTCCCACCGGGGAGCTGTTTTTT.

CDR3 sequence reads: CASSPVGVGRLAEKLFF. The CDR3 DNA sequence: TGTGCCAGTAGTCCTGTCGGGGTGGGCAGGCTTGCGGAAAAACTGTTTTTT. The chain combines TRBV19 with TRBJ1-4; D uncertain. This CDR3 has 17 amino acids. V shed 5 bases and J shed 8 bases, with 24 bases lying between them. Germline V CDR1 and CDR2: LNHDA, SQIVND (reference sequence).

The chain has TRBV5-6 and TRBJ2-4, with 9 bases fitting TRBD2. CDR3 length: 16 residues. From germline, CDR1 is SGHDT and CDR2 YYEEEE. The V and J ends lost 0 bases and 8 bases, in that order; junction bases with no gene match: 9. The CDR3 DNA follows: TGTGCCAGCAGCTTGGGGACAGCGGGAGGTGGATACATTCAGTACTTC. It encodes CASSLGTAGGGYIQYF.

This chain connects TRBV7-9 to TRBJ2-1; D is ambiguous. The V gene's germline CDR1 is SEHNR and CDR2 FQNEAQ (reference sequence). The V end lost 4 bases, the J end lost 10 bases, and 14 bases lay between the germline ends. This CDR3 is 13 amino acids long. CDR3 loop: CASSSAKANEQFF. The DNA of the CDR3 is TGTGCCAGCAGCTCGGCAAAAGCGAACGAGCAGTTCTTC.

The rearrangement joins TRBV29-1 to TRBJ2-7, with D tentatively TRBD1 (6 bases). The CDR3 is 13 amino acids. Germline V gives CDR1 SQVTM, CDR2 ANQGSEA. With 3 bases removed from V and 3 bases from J, the gap between germline ends came to 12 bases. CDR3 DNA sequence: TGCAGCGTTGACGGGCAGGGGAACTACGAGCAGTACTTC. Encoded protein: CSVDGQGNYEQYF.

This rearrangement joins TRBV9 to TRBJ2-3; 7 nucleotides line up with TRBD2. V was clipped by 0 bases and J by 2 bases; unmatched bases: 3. Per germline, CDR1 SGDLS and CDR2 YYNGEE. The CDR3 is 15 residues long. CDR3 region: CASSVGLAVTDTQYF. The CDR3 DNA reads as TGTGCCAGCAGCGTAGGGCTAGCGGTCACAGATACGCAGTATTTT.

The chain combines TRBV4-3 with TRBJ1-2, with TRBD1 as a possible D gene (6 bases). Trimming stripped 1 base from V and 0 bases from J, with 9 bases between. Germline values: CDR1 LGHNA, CDR2 YSLEER. The CDR3 loop spans 15 amino acids. This CDR3 is CASSQADSSNYGYTF. The CDR3, as DNA: TGCGCCAGCAGCCAAGCGGACAGTTCTAACTATGGCTACACCTTC.

The rearrangement links TRBV25-1 to TRBJ1-4; the D gene is possibly TRBD1 (6 bases). Trimming left V 2 bases short and J 8 bases short, with 15 bases between. The germline CDR1 and CDR2 sequences are MGHDK and SYGVNS. CDR3 size: 15 residues. The DNA for the CDR3 is TGTGCCAGCAGTGAACAGGGGAGGGAAGACGAAAAACTGTTTTTT. Protein sequence: CASSEQGREDEKLFF.

In regard to this clone: Relative to the germline gene, one junction end is altered; a read error may explain this. The genes are TRBV11-2 and TRBJ2-7, with 12 positions matching TRBD1. CDR3 size: 18 residues. Germline CDR1 SGHAT, CDR2 FQNNGV. This CDR3 is CASSLPRDRGLGIYEQYF. CDR3 nucleotide sequence: TGTGCCAGCAGCTTACCCCGGGACAGGGGGCTGGGGATATACGAGCAATACTTC.

V gene TRBV7-8 combines with J gene TRBJ2-7; D is unresolved. Looked up from germline, CDR1 is SGHVS and CDR2 is FQNEAQ. The CDR3 spans 14 residues. Trimming took 1 base from V and 6 from J, leaving 13 bases between them. CDR3 protein: CASSLGSGSREQYF. CDR3 nucleotide sequence: TGTGCCAGCAGCTTAGGGTCAGGCAGCCGCGAGCAGTACTTC.

The rearrangement joins TRBV19 to TRBJ1-2; D is perhaps TRBD1 (5 bases). Trimming took off 8 bases at V and 2 bases at J, with 6 bases between the two ends. Per the germline V gene, CDR1 is LNHDA and CDR2 is SQIVND (reference sequence). CDR3 length: 11 residues. The CDR3, as DNA: TGTGCCAGTCAGGGCAACTATGGCTACACCTTC. Its translation is CASQGNYGYTF.

A remark on this clone: This sample also contains other DNA sequences that code for the same CDR3. The chain has TRBV5-4 and TRBJ2-2; TRBD1 might be the D (6 bases). The CDR3 consists of 15 residues. V gave up 3 bases and J gave up 1 base, with 10 bases separating them. Per the germline V gene, CDR1 is SGHNT and CDR2 is YYREEE (reference sequence). DNA for the CDR3: TGTGCCAGCAGCTCCGGGACAAGGAACACCGGGGAGCTGTTTTTT. Protein sequence: CASSSGTRNTGELFF.

This clone was recorded a few times. CDR3 bases: TGCGCCAGCAGCCAGGACAGAGGCCCGGGTAACACTGAAGCTTTCTTT. Protein sequence: CASSQDRGPGNTEAFF. The V and J genes are TRBV5-1 and TRBJ1-1; D may be TRBD1 (6 bases). The CDR3 sequence is 16 residues long. Germline lookup yields CDR1 SGHRS and CDR2 YFSETQ. V lost 4 bases and J 2 bases, leaving 18 bases between the germline ends.

This chain links TRBV29-1 with TRBJ1-2, with 7 bases aligning to TRBD1. J lost 3 bases, V lost 6 bases, and 16 bases had no gene match. The CDR3 loop spans 16 amino acids. CDR1 SQVTM and CDR2 ANQGSEA come from the germline V gene. In DNA form, the CDR3 reads TGCAGCGTCGCAGAGGGACGGCGAGACAGGGACTATGGCTACACCTTC. As protein: CSVAEGRRDRDYGYTF.

V and J are TRBV5-6 and TRBJ2-1; D remains ambiguous. The CDR3 runs 14 residues. Trimming took 3 bases from V and 5 from J, leaving 12 bases between them. Germline values: CDR1 SGHDT, CDR2 YYEEEE. The CDR3: CASSYLETDNEQFF. CDR3 bases: TGTGCCAGCAGCTACTTAGAAACTGACAATGAGCAGTTCTTC.

This chain connects TRBV4-1 to TRBJ2-1, with TRBD2 matching 10 bases. Trimming at V came to 0 bases and at J to 2 bases, leaving 4 bases not matched to a gene. The CDR3 consists of 17 residues. Germline V gene data show CDR1 as MGHRA and CDR2 as YSYEKL. The CDR3 sequence is CASSQDSGTSAYNEQFF. The CDR3 region has the DNA TGCGCCAGCAGCCAAGATTCCGGGACTAGCGCCTACAATGAGCAGTTCTTC.

This clone was seen only a few times. The gene calls are TRBV10-2 and TRBJ1-2, with 7 bases that match TRBD1. With 4 bases clipped from V and 3 bases from J, the junction kept 5 bases outside the gene matches. Germline CDR1 reads WSHSY; CDR2 reads SAAADI. The CDR3 length is 14 residues. CDR3 sequence: CASSVSRGDYGYTF. The CDR3 DNA follows: TGCGCCAGCAGTGTGAGCAGGGGGGACTATGGCTACACCTTC.

The chain couples TRBV9 to TRBJ1-2; 9 bases map to TRBD1. The germline gives CDR1 SGDLS, CDR2 YYNGEE. V gave up 5 bases and J gave up 7 bases; unmatched junction bases: 9. This CDR3 region has 14 residues. The CDR3 nucleotides are TGTGCCAGCAGTCGGACAGGGGCGCAGCGTGGCTACACCTTC. Its protein product is CASSRTGAQRGYTF.

V usage is TRBV2 and J usage is TRBJ2-3, with 10 bases lining up with TRBD2. This CDR3 is built from 15 residues. The J segment lost 5 bases and the V segment lost 1 base, leaving 3 bases of the junction unmatched. Germline V gene lookup returns CDR1 SNHLY and CDR2 FYNNEI. The CDR3 DNA reads as TGTGCCAGCAGTGAAGTGCTAGCGGGAGTAGATACGCAGTATTTT. Amino acid sequence: CASSEVLAGVDTQYF.

The chain recombines TRBV10-3 with TRBJ2-3; TRBD2 aligns across 8 bases. The germline gives CDR1 ENHRY, CDR2 SYGVKD. Trimming removed 3 bases from V and 3 bases from J; junction bases left unmatched: 5. The CDR3 loop spans 15 amino acids. The chain's CDR3 is CAISDSGKGTDTQYF. DNA for the CDR3: TGTGCCATCAGTGATAGCGGGAAGGGGACAGATACGCAGTATTTT.